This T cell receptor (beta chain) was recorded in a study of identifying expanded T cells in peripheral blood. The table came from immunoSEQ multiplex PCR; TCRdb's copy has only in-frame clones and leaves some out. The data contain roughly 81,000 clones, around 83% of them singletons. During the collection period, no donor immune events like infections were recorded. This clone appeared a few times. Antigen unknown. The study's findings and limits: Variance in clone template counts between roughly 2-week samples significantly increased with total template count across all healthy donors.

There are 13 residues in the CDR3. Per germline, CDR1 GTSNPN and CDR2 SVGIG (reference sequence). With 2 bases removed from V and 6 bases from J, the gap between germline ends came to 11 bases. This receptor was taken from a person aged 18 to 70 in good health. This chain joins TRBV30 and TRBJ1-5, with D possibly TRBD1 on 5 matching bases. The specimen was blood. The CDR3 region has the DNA TGTGCCTGGAGTCCAGGGCCGGGTCAGCCCCAGCATTTT. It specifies CAWSPGPGQPQHF.